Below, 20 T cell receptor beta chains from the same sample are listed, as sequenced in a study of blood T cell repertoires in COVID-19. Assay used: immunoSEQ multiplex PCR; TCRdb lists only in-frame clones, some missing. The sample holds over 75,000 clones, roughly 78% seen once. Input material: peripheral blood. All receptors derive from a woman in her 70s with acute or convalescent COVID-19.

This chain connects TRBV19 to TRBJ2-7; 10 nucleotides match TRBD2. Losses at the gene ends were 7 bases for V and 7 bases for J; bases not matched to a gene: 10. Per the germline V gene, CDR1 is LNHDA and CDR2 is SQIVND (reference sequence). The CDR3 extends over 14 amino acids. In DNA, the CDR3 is TGTGCCAGTACCCCAAGCGGGGGGGCGTTGGAGCAGTACTTC. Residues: CASTPSGGALEQYF.

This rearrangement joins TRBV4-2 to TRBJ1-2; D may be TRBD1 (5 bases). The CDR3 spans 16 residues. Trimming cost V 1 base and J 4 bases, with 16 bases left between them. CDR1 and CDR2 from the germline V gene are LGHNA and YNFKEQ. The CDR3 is CASSQVPAGMAYGYTF. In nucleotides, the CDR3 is TGTGCCAGCAGCCAAGTCCCCGCAGGGATGGCCTATGGCTACACCTTC.

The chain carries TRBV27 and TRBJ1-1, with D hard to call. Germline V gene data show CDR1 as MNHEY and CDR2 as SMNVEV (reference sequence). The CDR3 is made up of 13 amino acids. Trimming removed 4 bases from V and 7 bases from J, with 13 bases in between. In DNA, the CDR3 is TGTGCCAGCAGTTACCTGAACCAGCGTGAAGCTTTCTTT. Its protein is CASSYLNQREAFF.

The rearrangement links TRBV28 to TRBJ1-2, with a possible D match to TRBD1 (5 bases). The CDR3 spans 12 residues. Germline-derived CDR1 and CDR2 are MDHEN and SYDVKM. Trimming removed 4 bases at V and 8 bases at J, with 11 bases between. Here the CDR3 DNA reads TGTGCCAGCAGTTCCAGGGTTATCGGCTACACCTTC. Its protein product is CASSSRVIGYTF.

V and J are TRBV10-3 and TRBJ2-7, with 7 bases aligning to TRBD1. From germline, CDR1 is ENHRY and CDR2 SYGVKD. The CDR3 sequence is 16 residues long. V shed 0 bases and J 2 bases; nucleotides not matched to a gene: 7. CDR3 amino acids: CAISESQGSKTYEQYF. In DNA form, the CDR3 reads TGTGCCATCAGTGAGTCACAGGGGTCAAAGACCTACGAGCAGTACTTC.

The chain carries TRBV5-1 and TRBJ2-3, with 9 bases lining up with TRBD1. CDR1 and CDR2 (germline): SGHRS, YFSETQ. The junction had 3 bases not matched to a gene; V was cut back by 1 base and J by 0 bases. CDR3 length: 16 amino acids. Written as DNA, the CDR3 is TGCGCCAGCAGCTTGCCCGGGACAGGGAGCACAGATACGCAGTATTTT. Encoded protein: CASSLPGTGSTDTQYF.

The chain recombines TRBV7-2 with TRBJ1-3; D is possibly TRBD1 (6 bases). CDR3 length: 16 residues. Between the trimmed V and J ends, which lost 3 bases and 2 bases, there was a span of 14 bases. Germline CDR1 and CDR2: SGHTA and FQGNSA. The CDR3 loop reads CASSLRGPGAGNTIYF. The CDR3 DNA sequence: TGTGCCAGCAGCTTGAGGGGACCAGGGGCTGGAAACACCATATATTTT.

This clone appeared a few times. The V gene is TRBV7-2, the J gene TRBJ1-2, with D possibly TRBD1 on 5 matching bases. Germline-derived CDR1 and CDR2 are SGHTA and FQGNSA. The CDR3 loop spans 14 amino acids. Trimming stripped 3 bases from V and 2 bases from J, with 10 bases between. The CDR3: CASSLNPGNYGYTF. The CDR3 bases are TGTGCCAGCAGCTTGAATCCAGGGAACTATGGCTACACCTTC.

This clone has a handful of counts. CDR3 DNA: TGCGCCAGCAGCTTGGCCTTAGGGGGCACCGGGGAGCTGTTTTTT. It is translated as CASSLALGGTGELFF. The genes are TRBV5-1 and TRBJ2-2, with a tentative D call TRBD1 (6 bases). Trimming took 0 bases from V and 4 from J, leaving 10 bases between them. CDR3 length equals 15 residues. CDR1 is SGHRS and CDR2 is YFSETQ in the germline V gene.

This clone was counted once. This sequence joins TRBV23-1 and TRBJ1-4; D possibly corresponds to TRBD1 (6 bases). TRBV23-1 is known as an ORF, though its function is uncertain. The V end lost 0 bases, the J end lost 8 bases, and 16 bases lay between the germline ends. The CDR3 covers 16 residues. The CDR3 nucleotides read TGCGCCAGCAGTCAATCTGGCCCGGTTCAGGGGGAAAAACTGTTTTTT. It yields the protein CASSQSGPVQGEKLFF.

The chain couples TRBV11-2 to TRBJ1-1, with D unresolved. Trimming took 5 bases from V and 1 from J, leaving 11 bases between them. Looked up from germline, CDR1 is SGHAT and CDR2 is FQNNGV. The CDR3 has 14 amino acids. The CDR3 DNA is TGTGCCAGCAGCCCCGTGACGGGGAACACTGAAGCTTTCTTT. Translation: CASSPVTGNTEAFF.

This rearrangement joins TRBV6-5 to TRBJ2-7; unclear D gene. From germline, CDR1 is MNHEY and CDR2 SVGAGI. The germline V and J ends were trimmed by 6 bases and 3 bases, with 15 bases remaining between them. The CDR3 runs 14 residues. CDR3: CASSRFGPDYEQYF. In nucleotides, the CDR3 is TGTGCCAGCAGCCGCTTTGGGCCGGACTACGAGCAGTACTTC.

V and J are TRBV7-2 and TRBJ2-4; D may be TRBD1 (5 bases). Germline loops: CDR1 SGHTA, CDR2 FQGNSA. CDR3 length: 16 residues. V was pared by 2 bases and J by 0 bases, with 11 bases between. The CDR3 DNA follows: TGTGCCAGCAGCTTATGGTCAGGGCAAGCCAAAAACATTCAGTACTTC. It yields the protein CASSLWSGQAKNIQYF.

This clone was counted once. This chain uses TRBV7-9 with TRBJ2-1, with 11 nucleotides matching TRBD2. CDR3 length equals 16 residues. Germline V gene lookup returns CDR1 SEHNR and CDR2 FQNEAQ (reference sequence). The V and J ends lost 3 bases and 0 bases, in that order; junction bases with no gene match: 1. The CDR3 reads CASSLGLAASYNEQFF. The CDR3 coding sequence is TGTGCCAGCAGCTTGGGACTAGCGGCCTCCTACAATGAGCAGTTCTTC.

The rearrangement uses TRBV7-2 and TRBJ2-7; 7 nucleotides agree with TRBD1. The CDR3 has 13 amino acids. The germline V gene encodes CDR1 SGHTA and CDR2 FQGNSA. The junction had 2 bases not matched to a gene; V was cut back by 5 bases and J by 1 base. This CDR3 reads CASSVQGSYEQYF. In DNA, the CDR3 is TGTGCCAGCAGCGTACAGGGGTCCTACGAGCAGTACTTC. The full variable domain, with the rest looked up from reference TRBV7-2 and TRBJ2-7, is GAGVSQSPSNKVTEKGKDVELRCDPISGHTALYWYRQSLGQGLEFLIYFQGNSAPDKSGLPSDRFSAERTGGSVSTLTIQRTQQEDSAVYLCASSVQGSYEQYFGPGTRLTVT.

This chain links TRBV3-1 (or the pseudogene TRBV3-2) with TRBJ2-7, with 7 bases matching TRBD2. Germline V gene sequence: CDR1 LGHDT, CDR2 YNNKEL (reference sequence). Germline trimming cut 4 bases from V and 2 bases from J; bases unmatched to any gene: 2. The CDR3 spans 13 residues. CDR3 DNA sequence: TGTGCCAGCAGCCGAGGGACTACCTACGAGCAGTACTTC. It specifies CASSRGTTYEQYF.

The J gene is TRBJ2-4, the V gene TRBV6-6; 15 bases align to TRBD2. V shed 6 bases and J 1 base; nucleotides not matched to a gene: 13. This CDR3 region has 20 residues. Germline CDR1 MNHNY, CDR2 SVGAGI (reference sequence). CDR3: CASSQGLAGGAALAKNIQYF. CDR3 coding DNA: TGTGCCAGCAGCCAAGGACTAGCGGGGGGGGCCGCCCTGGCCAAAAACATTCAGTACTTC.

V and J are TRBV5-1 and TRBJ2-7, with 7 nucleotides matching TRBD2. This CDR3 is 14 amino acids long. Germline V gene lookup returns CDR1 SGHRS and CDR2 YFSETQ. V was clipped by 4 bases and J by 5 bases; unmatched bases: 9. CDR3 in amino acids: CASSLDWGTNEQYF. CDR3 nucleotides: TGCGCCAGCAGCCTCGATTGGGGGACTAACGAGCAGTACTTC.

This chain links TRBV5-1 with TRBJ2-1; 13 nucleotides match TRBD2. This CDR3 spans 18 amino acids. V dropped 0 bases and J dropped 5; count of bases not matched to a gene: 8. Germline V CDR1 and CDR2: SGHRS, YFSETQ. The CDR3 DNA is TGCGCCAGCAGCTTGGGACTAGCGGGGGGCCTCCTTAACAATGAGCAGTTCTTC. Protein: CASSLGLAGGLLNNEQFF.

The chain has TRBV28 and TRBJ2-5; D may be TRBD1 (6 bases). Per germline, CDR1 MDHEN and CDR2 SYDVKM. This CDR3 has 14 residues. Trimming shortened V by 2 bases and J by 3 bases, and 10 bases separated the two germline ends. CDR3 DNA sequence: TGTGCCAGCAGTTTAACCAGGGGTAAAGAGACCCAGTACTTC. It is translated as CASSLTRGKETQYF.